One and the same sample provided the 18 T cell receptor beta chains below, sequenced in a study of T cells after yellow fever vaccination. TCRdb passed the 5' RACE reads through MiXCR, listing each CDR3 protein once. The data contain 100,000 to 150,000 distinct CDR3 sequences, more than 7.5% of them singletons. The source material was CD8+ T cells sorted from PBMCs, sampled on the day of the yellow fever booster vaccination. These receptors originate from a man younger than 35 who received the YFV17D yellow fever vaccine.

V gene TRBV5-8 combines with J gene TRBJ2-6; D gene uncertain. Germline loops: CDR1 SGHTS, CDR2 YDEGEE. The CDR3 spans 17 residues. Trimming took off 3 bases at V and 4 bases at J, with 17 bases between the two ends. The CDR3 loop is CASSWGYSAPGANVLTF. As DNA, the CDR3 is TGTGCCAGCAGCTGGGGATACAGCGCCCCCGGGGCCAACGTCCTGACTTTC.

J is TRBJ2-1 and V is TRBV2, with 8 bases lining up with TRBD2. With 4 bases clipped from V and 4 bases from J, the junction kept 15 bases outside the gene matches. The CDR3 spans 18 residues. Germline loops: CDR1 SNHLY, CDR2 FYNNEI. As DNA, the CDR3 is TGTGCCAGCAGTGGGGCGGGGGGCAATCCCGCTGCGTACAATGAGCAGTTCTTC. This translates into CASSGAGGNPAAYNEQFF.

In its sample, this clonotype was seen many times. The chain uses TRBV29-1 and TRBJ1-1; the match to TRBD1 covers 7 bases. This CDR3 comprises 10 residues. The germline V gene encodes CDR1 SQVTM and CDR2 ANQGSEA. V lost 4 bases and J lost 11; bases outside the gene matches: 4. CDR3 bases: TGCAGCGTTGGGGACAGTCCCGCTTTCTTT. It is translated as CSVGDSPAFF.

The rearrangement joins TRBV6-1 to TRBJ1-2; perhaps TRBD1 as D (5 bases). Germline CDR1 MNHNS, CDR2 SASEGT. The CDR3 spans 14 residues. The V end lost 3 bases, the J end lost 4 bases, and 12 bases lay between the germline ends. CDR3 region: CASSDLGPGYGYTF. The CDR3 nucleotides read TGTGCCAGCAGTGACTTGGGACCCGGCTATGGCTACACCTTC.

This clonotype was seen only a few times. CDR3 protein: CASSPRSGYGYTF. In DNA form, the CDR3 reads TGTGCCAGCAGTCCGCGGTCGGGTTATGGCTACACCTTC. This chain uses TRBV12-3 or TRBV12-4 with TRBJ1-2; D gene unclear. CDR3 length equals 13 residues. Trimming left V 5 bases short and J 5 bases short, with 12 bases between.

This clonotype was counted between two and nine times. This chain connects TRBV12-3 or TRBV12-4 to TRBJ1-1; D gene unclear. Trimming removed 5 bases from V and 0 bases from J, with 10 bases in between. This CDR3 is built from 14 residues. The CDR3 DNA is TGTGCCAGCAGTCCCTGGACCGTGAACACTGAAGCTTTCTTT. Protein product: CASSPWTVNTEAFF.

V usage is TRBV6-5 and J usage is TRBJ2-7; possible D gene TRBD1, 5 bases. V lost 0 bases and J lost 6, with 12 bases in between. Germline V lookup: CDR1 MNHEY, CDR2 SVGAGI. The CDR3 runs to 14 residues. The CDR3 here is CASSYSDTTCEQYF. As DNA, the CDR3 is TGTGCCAGCAGTTACTCGGACACAACCTGCGAGCAGTACTTC.

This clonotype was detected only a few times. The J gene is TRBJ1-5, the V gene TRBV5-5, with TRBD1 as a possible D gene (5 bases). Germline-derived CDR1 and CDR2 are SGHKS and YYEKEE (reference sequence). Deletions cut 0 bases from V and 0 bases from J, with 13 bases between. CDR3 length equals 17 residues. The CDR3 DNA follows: TGTGCCAGCAGCTTGGGTGCTGGGGGGTATAGCAATCAGCCCCAGCATTTT. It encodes CASSLGAGGYSNQPQHF. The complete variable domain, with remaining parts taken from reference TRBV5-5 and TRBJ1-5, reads DAGVTQSPTHLIKTRGQQVTLRCSPISGHKSVSWYQQVLGQGPQFIFQYYEKEERGRGNFPDRFSARQFPNYSSELNVNALLLGDSALYLCASSLGAGGYSNQPQHFGDGTRLSIL.

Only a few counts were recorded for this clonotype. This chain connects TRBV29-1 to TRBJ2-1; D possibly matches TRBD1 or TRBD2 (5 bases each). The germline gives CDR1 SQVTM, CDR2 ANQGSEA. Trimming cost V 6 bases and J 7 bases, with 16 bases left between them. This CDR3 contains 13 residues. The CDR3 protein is CSVWGATGNEQFF. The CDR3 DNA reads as TGCAGCGTCTGGGGCGCGACGGGGAATGAGCAGTTCTTC.

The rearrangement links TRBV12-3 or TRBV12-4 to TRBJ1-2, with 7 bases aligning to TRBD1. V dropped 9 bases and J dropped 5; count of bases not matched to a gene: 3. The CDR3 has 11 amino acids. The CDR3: CASQGVYGYTF. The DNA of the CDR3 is TGTGCCAGTCAGGGGGTTTATGGCTACACCTTC.

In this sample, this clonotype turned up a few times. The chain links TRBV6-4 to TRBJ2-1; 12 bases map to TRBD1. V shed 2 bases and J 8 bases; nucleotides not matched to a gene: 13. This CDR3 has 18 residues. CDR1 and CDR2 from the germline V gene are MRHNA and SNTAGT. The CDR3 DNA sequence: TGTGCCAGCAGTGACGGCCCCGGGACAGGGGGCGAAAAGGATGAGCAGTTCTTC. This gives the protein CASSDGPGTGGEKDEQFF.

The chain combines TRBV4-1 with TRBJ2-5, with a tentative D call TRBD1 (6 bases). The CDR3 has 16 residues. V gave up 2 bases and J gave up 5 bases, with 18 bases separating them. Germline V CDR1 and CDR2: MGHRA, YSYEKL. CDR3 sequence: CASSQLRGREGETQYF. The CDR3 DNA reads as TGCGCCAGCAGCCAACTCAGGGGACGGGAAGGGGAGACCCAGTACTTC.

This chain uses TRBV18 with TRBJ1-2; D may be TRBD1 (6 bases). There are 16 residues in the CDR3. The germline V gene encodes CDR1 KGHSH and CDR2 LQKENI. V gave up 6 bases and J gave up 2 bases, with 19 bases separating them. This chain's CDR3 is CASSLNGGLGNYGYTF. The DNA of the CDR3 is TGTGCCAGCTCTCTTAACGGGGGGCTGGGGAACTATGGCTACACCTTC.

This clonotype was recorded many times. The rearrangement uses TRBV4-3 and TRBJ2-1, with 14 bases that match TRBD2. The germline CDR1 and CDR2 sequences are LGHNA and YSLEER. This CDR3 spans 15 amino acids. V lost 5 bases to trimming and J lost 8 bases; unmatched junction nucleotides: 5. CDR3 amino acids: CASSSGTSGGYEQFF. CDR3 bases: TGCGCCAGCAGCTCCGGGACTAGCGGGGGCTATGAGCAGTTCTTC.

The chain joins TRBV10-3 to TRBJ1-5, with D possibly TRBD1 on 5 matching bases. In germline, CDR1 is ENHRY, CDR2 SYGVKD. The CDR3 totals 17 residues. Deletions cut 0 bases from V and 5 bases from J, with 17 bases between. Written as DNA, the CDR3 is TGTGCCATCAGTGAGTCGAAAGGCAGGGAGGTACATCAGCCCCAGCATTTT. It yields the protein CAISESKGREVHQPQHF.

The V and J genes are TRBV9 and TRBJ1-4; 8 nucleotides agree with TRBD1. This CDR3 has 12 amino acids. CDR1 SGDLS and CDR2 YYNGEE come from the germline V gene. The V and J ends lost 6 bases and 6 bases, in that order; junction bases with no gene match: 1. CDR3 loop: CASNRGDEKLFF. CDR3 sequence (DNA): TGTGCCAGCAACAGGGGGGATGAAAAACTGTTTTTT.

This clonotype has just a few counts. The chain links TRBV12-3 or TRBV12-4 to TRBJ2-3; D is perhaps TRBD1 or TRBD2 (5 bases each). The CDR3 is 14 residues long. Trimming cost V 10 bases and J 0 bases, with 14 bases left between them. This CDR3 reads CATSWGTSTDTQYF. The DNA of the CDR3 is TGTGCCACCTCCTGGGGGACGAGCACAGATACGCAGTATTTT.

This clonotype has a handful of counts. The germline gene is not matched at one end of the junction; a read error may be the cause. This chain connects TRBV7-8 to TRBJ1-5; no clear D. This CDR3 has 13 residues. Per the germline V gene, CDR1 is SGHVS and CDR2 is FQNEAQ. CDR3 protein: CASGLAVNQPQHF. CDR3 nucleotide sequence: TGTGCCAGCGGCTTAGCGGTTAATCAGCCCCAGCATTTT. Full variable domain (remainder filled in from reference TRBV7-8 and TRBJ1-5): GAGVSQSPRYKVAKRGQDVALRCDPISGHVSLFWYQQALGQGPEFLTYFQNEAQLDKSGLPSDRFFAERPEGSVSTLKIQRTQQEDSAVYLCASGLAVNQPQHFGDGTRLSIL.